This passage covers 32 T cell receptor beta chains from one sample sequenced in a study of cytomegalovirus exposure and HLA in healthy donors. With 60 Vbeta and 13 Jbeta primers, the PCR was carried out. TCRdb keeps only in-frame clones here, not all; method: immunoSEQ multiplex PCR. This sample carries roughly 200,000 clones, 75% to 90% of them seen once, and the ten largest clones take around 0.34%. The sequenced material came from PBMCs. The receptor source for this set is a woman aged 25-40 years in good health and CMV-seronegative.

The chain links TRBV6-6 to TRBJ1-2, with 9 bases lining up with TRBD1. The J segment lost 4 bases and the V segment lost 8 bases, leaving 11 bases of the junction unmatched. Germline V gene data show CDR1 as MNHNY and CDR2 as SVGAGI (reference sequence). CDR3 length: 15 amino acids. Written as DNA, the CDR3 is TGTGCCAGCGCGAAAGCCGGGGGACAGGGCTATGGCTACACCTTC. This translates into CASAKAGGQGYGYTF.

The chain uses TRBV6-6 and TRBJ2-5; 8 bases line up with TRBD1. The DNA end is a closer match to TRBJ2-7, so the J assignment may be wrong. Germline CDR1 MNHNY, CDR2 SVGAGI (reference sequence). This CDR3 region has 13 residues. CDR3: CASSRGQGSEQYF. As DNA, the CDR3 is TGTGCCAGCAGCCGTGGACAGGGCAGCGAGCAGTACTTC.

V usage is TRBV28 and J usage is TRBJ1-1; D is undetermined. The CDR3 has 16 residues. Germline V lookup: CDR1 MDHEN, CDR2 SYDVKM. V gave up 5 bases and J gave up 0 bases, with 16 bases separating them. The CDR3 sequence: CASSRPKQRMNTEAFF. In DNA, the CDR3 is TGTGCCAGCAGTCGTCCCAAACAAAGAATGAACACTGAAGCTTTCTTT.

This clone was counted once. This chain joins TRBV6-1 and TRBJ2-1; maybe TRBD2 (6 bases). The germline V gene has CDR1 MNHNS and CDR2 SASEGT. Trimming removed 4 bases from V and 9 bases from J, with 16 bases in between. The CDR3 length is 14 residues. CDR3 sequence reads: CASSASFRGGEQFF. The DNA for the CDR3 is TGTGCCAGCAGTGCATCCTTCCGGGGAGGTGAGCAGTTCTTC.

The rearrangement uses TRBV5-1 and TRBJ2-3, with D perhaps TRBD1 (6 bases). The CDR3 runs 15 residues. V was cut by 0 bases and J by 6 bases, with 14 bases left in between. Germline V gives CDR1 SGHRS, CDR2 YFSETQ. The CDR3 nucleotides are TGCGCCAGCAGCTTGGTGGGGGCCGACGGGGATACGCAGTATTTT. Its protein is CASSLVGADGDTQYF.

The chain carries TRBV28 and TRBJ2-7, with TRBD1 as a possible D gene (6 bases). Germline assignment: CDR1 MDHEN and CDR2 SYDVKM. Trimming removed 5 bases at V and 5 bases at J, with 16 bases between. This CDR3 is 14 amino acids long. CDR3 DNA: TGTGCCAGCAGTCCTACGTCTACAGGGCACGAGCAGTACTTC. This codes for CASSPTSTGHEQYF.

This chain joins TRBV27 and TRBJ2-1; 8 positions match TRBD1. Trimming cost V 5 bases and J 6 bases; bases outside gene matches: 3. The CDR3 covers 13 residues. Germline loops: CDR1 MNHEY, CDR2 SMNVEV (reference sequence). CDR3 in DNA: TGTGCCAGCAGTGAACAGGGGGGCAATGAGCAGTTCTTC. Translated: CASSEQGGNEQFF.

This chain links TRBV6-5 with TRBJ2-1; the D gene is possibly TRBD2 (6 bases). Per germline, CDR1 MNHEY and CDR2 SVGAGI. The CDR3 spans 14 residues. V lost 8 bases to trimming and J lost 0 bases, with 11 bases between them. The CDR3 nucleotides are TGTGCCAGCGGGAGGACAAGCTCCTACAATGAGCAGTTCTTC. It specifies CASGRTSSYNEQFF.

This rearrangement joins TRBV9 to TRBJ2-2, with D possibly TRBD2 on 5 matching bases. The germline V and J ends were trimmed by 0 bases and 6 bases, with 18 bases remaining between them. CDR1 and CDR2 (germline): SGDLS, YYNGEE. The CDR3 has 17 residues. CDR3 protein: CASSVEDRAGNPGELFF. CDR3 in DNA: TGTGCCAGCAGCGTAGAGGATAGGGCGGGTAATCCCGGGGAGCTGTTTTTT.

With regard to this clone: Other DNA sequences of this sample code for an identical CDR3. The chain is built from TRBV9 and TRBJ2-3; TRBD1 is a possible D gene (5 bases). The CDR3 totals 13 residues. The germline V and J ends were trimmed by 2 bases and 3 bases, with 7 bases remaining between them. Germline CDR1 SGDLS, CDR2 YYNGEE. CDR3 residues: CASSVQGTDTQYF. The CDR3 DNA reads TGTGCCAGCAGCGTGCAGGGTACAGATACGCAGTATTTT. The full variable domain, with the rest looked up from reference TRBV9 and TRBJ2-3, is DSGVTQTPKHLITATGQRVTLRCSPRSGDLSVYWYQQSLDQGLQFLIQYYNGEERAKGNILERFSAQQFPDLHSELNLSSLELGDSALYFCASSVQGTDTQYFGPGTRLTVL.

This chain connects TRBV30 to TRBJ2-1, with TRBD1 matching over 9 bases. The CDR3 sequence is 15 residues long. Germline V gives CDR1 GTSNPN, CDR2 SVGIG (reference sequence). V shed 0 bases and J 5 bases; nucleotides not matched to a gene: 5. CDR3 DNA: TGTGCCTGGAGTGTCGGACAGGGGCTGGACAATGAGCAGTTCTTC. Residues: CAWSVGQGLDNEQFF.

This clone has just one count. The J gene is TRBJ2-3, the V gene TRBV5-1; 9 bases map to TRBD2. V was clipped by 4 bases and J by 1 base; unmatched bases: 7. The CDR3 sequence is 16 residues long. Per the germline V gene, CDR1 is SGHRS and CDR2 is YFSETQ. The CDR3 region is CASSPVVAGGTDTQYF. The CDR3 DNA sequence: TGCGCCAGCAGCCCGGTGGTAGCGGGGGGCACAGATACGCAGTATTTT.

V gene TRBV19 combines with J gene TRBJ2-1; D call uncertain. Germline lookup yields CDR1 LNHDA and CDR2 SQIVND (reference sequence). The CDR3 is 15 amino acids. Between the trimmed V and J ends, which lost 4 bases and 0 bases, there was a span of 10 bases. The CDR3 DNA reads as TGTGCCAGTAGTAAGCTCTTAAGCTCCTACAATGAGCAGTTCTTC. It translates to CASSKLLSSYNEQFF.

V gene TRBV11-2 combines with J gene TRBJ2-5; TRBD2 is a possible D gene (7 bases). The J call is in doubt because the DNA end fits TRBJ2-7 better. Germline lookup yields CDR1 SGHAT and CDR2 FQNNGV. The CDR3 runs to 15 residues. CDR3 in amino acids: CASRLGRGSSYEQYF. CDR3 nucleotides: TGTGCCAGCAGGCTGGGGAGGGGGAGCTCCTACGAGCAGTACTTC.

The rearrangement joins TRBV6-1 to TRBJ2-7, with 7 bases lining up with TRBD2. The germline V gene encodes CDR1 MNHNS and CDR2 SASEGT. V shed 4 bases, J shed 4 bases, and the junction held 4 bases outside the gene matches. There are 13 residues in the CDR3. CDR3 sequence (DNA): TGTGCCAGCAGTGCTAGCGGAAAGTACGAGCAGTACTTC. Its protein product is CASSASGKYEQYF.

The chain uses TRBV6-1 and TRBJ2-5; 7 bases are shared with TRBD2. J lost 5 bases, V lost 6 bases, and 6 bases had no gene match. The CDR3 covers 13 residues. Germline V gene sequence: CDR1 MNHNS, CDR2 SASEGT. CDR3 in DNA: TGTGCCAGCAGATGGTCCGGGGGGGAGACCCAGTACTTC. Its protein is CASRWSGGETQYF.

The V gene is TRBV5-1, the J gene TRBJ2-2; 7 positions match TRBD2. Germline V lookup: CDR1 SGHRS, CDR2 YFSETQ. The CDR3 extends over 16 amino acids. Unmatched junction bases numbered 8, after V lost 1 base and J lost 5 bases. The CDR3 here is CASSLSFSGATGELFF. The CDR3 DNA reads as TGCGCCAGCAGCTTGTCTTTCAGCGGGGCAACCGGGGAGCTGTTTTTT.

V is TRBV4-2 and J is TRBJ2-1; 8 bases are shared with TRBD2. The CDR3 consists of 16 residues. Germline CDR1 is LGHNA and CDR2 is YNFKEQ. J lost 2 bases, V lost 2 bases, and 5 bases had no gene match. Here the CDR3 reads CASSQIIAGTYNEQFF. In DNA form, the CDR3 reads TGTGCCAGCAGCCAAATAATAGCGGGAACCTACAATGAGCAGTTCTTC.

The chain has TRBV6-6 and TRBJ2-1, with 10 positions matching TRBD2. J lost 3 bases, V lost 4 bases, and 6 bases had no gene match. The CDR3 spans 16 residues. CDR1 and CDR2 (germline): MNHNY, SVGAGI (reference sequence). CDR3: CASSSSGSTVYNEQFF. CDR3 nucleotides: TGTGCCAGCAGTTCTAGCGGGAGCACCGTCTACAATGAGCAGTTCTTC.

The chain uses TRBV23-1 and TRBJ1-5; tentatively, D is TRBD1 (6 bases). TRBV23-1 carries the ORF label, with uncertain function. The germline V and J ends were trimmed by 3 bases and 4 bases, with 16 bases remaining between them. The CDR3 contains 16 residues. The CDR3 DNA reads as TGCGCCAGCAGTCACGAGGACAGTCCAGGGAATCAGCCCCAGCATTTT. Protein: CASSHEDSPGNQPQHF.

The J gene is TRBJ2-3, the V gene TRBV7-9, with no clear D. Per germline, CDR1 SEHNR and CDR2 FQNEAQ (reference sequence). The CDR3 extends over 15 amino acids. Trimming shortened V by 2 bases and J by 0 bases, and 9 bases separated the two germline ends. The CDR3 DNA is TGTGCCAGCAGCTTACCGACTGTTAGCACAGATACGCAGTATTTT. Amino acid sequence: CASSLPTVSTDTQYF.

This clone appeared a single time. V is TRBV11-2 and J is TRBJ2-5; 13 bases map to TRBD2. V shed 5 bases and J 4 bases; nucleotides not matched to a gene: 10. This CDR3 contains 17 residues. Germline assignment: CDR1 SGHAT and CDR2 FQNNGV. The CDR3 DNA reads TGTGCCAGCAGCAAAGGACTAGCGGGGGCCCCTCCAGAGACCCAGTACTTC. It yields the protein CASSKGLAGAPPETQYF.

The chain employs TRBV20-1 and TRBJ2-1, with 7 bases matching TRBD2. Germline loops: CDR1 DFQATT, CDR2 SNEGSKA (reference sequence). The CDR3 is 11 amino acids. V was clipped by 5 bases and J by 8 bases; unmatched bases: 3. The CDR3 DNA reads as TGCAGTGCTCCAGGACTAGATGAGCAGTTCTTC. It codes for CSAPGLDEQFF.

In its sample, this clone was seen once. This sequence joins TRBV19 and TRBJ2-2; D is unresolved. The V and J ends lost 0 bases and 5 bases respectively, with 4 bases between them. The germline gives CDR1 LNHDA, CDR2 SQIVND (reference sequence). The CDR3 contains 13 residues. CDR3 sequence: CASSIDLTGELFF. The DNA for the CDR3 is TGTGCCAGTAGTATAGATTTAACCGGGGAGCTGTTTTTT.

This chain uses TRBV13 with TRBJ1-5; weak D call: TRBD1 (6 bases). Trimming stripped 3 bases from V and 0 bases from J, with 18 bases between. Germline CDR1 reads PRHDT; CDR2 reads FYEKMQ (reference sequence). This CDR3 comprises 18 residues. The CDR3 region has the DNA TGTGCCAGCAGCTTGGGCAGGGGCGTTCCTTATAGCAATCAGCCCCAGCATTTT. This codes for CASSLGRGVPYSNQPQHF.

The rearrangement uses TRBV5-1 and TRBJ2-2; D is unclear. The germline V and J ends were trimmed by 2 bases and 1 base, with 15 bases remaining between them. Germline V lookup: CDR1 SGHRS, CDR2 YFSETQ. The length of the CDR3 is 17 residues. The CDR3 reads CASSFSFSRGNTGELFF. The DNA of the CDR3 is TGCGCCAGCAGCTTCAGTTTCAGTCGTGGGAACACCGGGGAGCTGTTTTTT.

The chain uses TRBV15 and TRBJ2-3; TRBD2 agrees at 10 bases. This CDR3 spans 16 amino acids. Looked up from germline, CDR1 is LNHNV and CDR2 is YYDKDF (reference sequence). Losses at the gene ends were 5 bases for V and 4 bases for J; bases not matched to a gene: 9. The CDR3 DNA reads TGTGCCACCAGCGAGGGGGGGACTAGCGAATCAGATACGCAGTATTTT. The encoded protein is CATSEGGTSESDTQYF.

The chain recombines TRBV20-1 with TRBJ2-1; TRBD2 might be the D (5 bases). The germline V gene encodes CDR1 DFQATT and CDR2 SNEGSKA (reference sequence). This CDR3 contains 11 residues. V dropped 6 bases and J dropped 10 bases, with 13 bases sitting between them. The CDR3 DNA sequence: TGCAGTGCCGCACTAGGCTGGGAGCAGTTCTTC. Protein: CSAALGWEQFF.

This sequence joins TRBV2 and TRBJ2-3, with a tentative D call TRBD1 (6 bases). The CDR3 totals 14 residues. The germline CDR1 and CDR2 sequences are SNHLY and FYNNEI. V was shortened by 4 bases and J by 0 bases, with 8 bases between the two germline ends. CDR3 in amino acids: CASSGTASTDTQYF. CDR3 DNA sequence: TGTGCCAGCAGTGGGACAGCTAGCACAGATACGCAGTATTTT.

This rearrangement joins TRBV27 to TRBJ2-7; tentatively, D is TRBD2 (6 bases). Looked up from germline, CDR1 is MNHEY and CDR2 is SMNVEV (reference sequence). This CDR3 has 16 amino acids. V lost 0 bases and J lost 1, with 13 bases in between. CDR3 sequence reads: CASSLSMSGRSYEQYF. The CDR3 DNA follows: TGTGCCAGCAGTTTATCAATGTCCGGGAGATCCTACGAGCAGTACTTC.

The genes are TRBV28 and TRBJ2-1; D is perhaps TRBD1 (8 bases). This CDR3 is 15 amino acids long. CDR1 is MDHEN and CDR2 is SYDVKM in the germline V gene. The V gene lost 5 bases and the J gene lost 8 bases, with 19 bases spanning the gap. The CDR3 loop is CASSPRGRGGYEQFF. As DNA, the CDR3 is TGTGCCAGCAGTCCCAGGGGGCGGGGAGGGTATGAGCAGTTCTTC.

The J gene is TRBJ1-2, the V gene TRBV7-8, with D perhaps matching TRBD1 (5 bases). This CDR3 region has 18 residues. The germline gives CDR1 SGHVS, CDR2 FQNEAQ. Trimming removed 2 bases from V and 1 base from J, with 20 bases in between. The CDR3 here is CASSLTRIGGNRNYGYTF. The CDR3 DNA sequence: TGTGCCAGCAGCTTAACCCGAATCGGGGGGAATCGTAACTATGGCTACACCTTC.